These 16 T cell receptor beta chains came from one sample sequenced in a study of blood T cell repertoires in COVID-19. Produced via immunoSEQ multiplex PCR; TCRdb's table is partial and in-frame only. The sample records fewer than 250,000 clones, over 80% being singletons. The sample comprised peripheral blood. The receptors stem from a man in his thirties or forties with COVID-19, enrolled during active disease.

The chain joins TRBV6-5 to TRBJ1-1; the D gene is possibly TRBD1 (6 bases). V was trimmed by 8 bases and J by 1 base, leaving 8 bases between them. The CDR3 runs to 12 residues. CDR1 is MNHEY, CDR2 SVGAGI, per germline. The CDR3, as DNA: TGTGCCAGCGAAGGGGGGAACACTGAAGCTTTCTTT. It encodes CASEGGNTEAFF.

J is TRBJ1-1 and V is TRBV29-1; 8 nucleotides align to TRBD1. This CDR3 is 13 amino acids long. Germline V gives CDR1 SQVTM, CDR2 ANQGSEA. V lost 6 bases and J lost 6; bases outside the gene matches: 9. The CDR3 coding sequence is TGCAGCGTCTTAAGACAGGGGAAAGCTGAAGCTTTCTTT. As protein: CSVLRQGKAEAFF.

The chain uses TRBV18 and TRBJ1-4; the D gene is possibly TRBD1 (6 bases). V gave up 5 bases and J gave up 3 bases, with 25 bases separating them. In germline, CDR1 is KGHSH, CDR2 LQKENI. This CDR3 region has 19 residues. CDR3 DNA: TGTGCCAGCTCAACCTCACCGGGACACCCTCAATGGTCTAATGAAAAACTGTTTTTT. This encodes CASSTSPGHPQWSNEKLFF. Filled out from reference TRBV18 and TRBJ1-4, the complete variable domain reads NAGVMQNPRHLVRRRGQEARLRCSPMKGHSHVYWYRQLPEEGLKFMVYLQKENIIDESGMPKERFSAEFPKEGPSILRIQQVVRGDSAAYFCASSTSPGHPQWSNEKLFFGSGTQLSVL.

The gene calls are TRBV28 and TRBJ1-5; 11 nucleotides agree with TRBD1. The CDR3 length is 16 residues. CDR1 and CDR2 (germline): MDHEN, SYDVKM. After removal of 3 bases from V and 4 bases from J, the junction contained 5 bases not matched to a gene. CDR3: CASSLADRGRNQPQHF. The CDR3 DNA reads as TGTGCCAGCAGTTTGGCGGACAGGGGGCGGAATCAGCCCCAGCATTTT.

The DNA of the CDR3 is TGTGCCAGCAGCCCTCCTAGGGGTTGGACCGGGGAGCTGTTTTTT. This encodes CASSPPRGWTGELFF. The chain recombines TRBV7-9 with TRBJ2-2, with D maybe TRBD1 (5 bases). Germline assignment: CDR1 SEHNR and CDR2 FQNEAQ (reference sequence). V was pared by 5 bases and J by 5 bases, with 15 bases between. The CDR3 has 15 amino acids.

The chain is built from TRBV20-1 and TRBJ1-5, with TRBD1 matching 9 bases. V lost 3 bases, J lost 3 bases, and 6 bases stayed unmatched. The CDR3 runs 15 residues. Germline V gene data show CDR1 as DFQATT and CDR2 as SNEGSKA (reference sequence). The CDR3 spells CSASTQGAANQPQHF. The CDR3 nucleotides are TGCAGTGCTAGTACACAGGGGGCCGCCAATCAGCCCCAGCATTTT.

This chain uses TRBV9 with TRBJ2-7; 7 positions agree with TRBD2. CDR3 length: 15 amino acids. The V gene's germline CDR1 is SGDLS and CDR2 YYNGEE. The J segment lost 0 bases and the V segment lost 7 bases, leaving 10 bases of the junction unmatched. The CDR3 DNA reads as TGTGCCAGCTCGGGGGGAGGCGCCAGCTCCTACGAGCAGTACTTC. Translating gives CASSGGGASSYEQYF.

This chain uses TRBV5-1 with TRBJ1-1, with D uncertain. Germline loops: CDR1 SGHRS, CDR2 YFSETQ. Trimming left V 0 bases short and J 1 base short, with 13 bases between. CDR3 length equals 16 residues. CDR3 bases: TGCGCCAGCAGCTTGGGCCGGGGAGGTGAGAACACTGAAGCTTTCTTT. This translates into CASSLGRGGENTEAFF. Using reference TRBV5-1 and TRBJ1-1 for the parts outside the CDR3, the full variable domain is KAGVTQTPRYLIKTRGQQVTLSCSPISGHRSVSWYQQTPGQGLQFLFEYFSETQRNKGNFPGRFSGRQFSNSRSEMNVSTLELGDSALYLCASSLGRGGENTEAFFGQGTRLTVV.

The chain recombines TRBV12-2 with TRBJ2-2; no DNA check was done on the table's D call, TRBD2. TRBV12-2 is classified as a pseudogene. The CDR3 is 23 residues long. The CDR3 loop reads CASRLGAGTPGTSGRGNTGELFF. In DNA form, the CDR3 reads TGTGCAAGTCGCTTAGGTGCTGGGACACCTGGGACTAGCGGGAGAGGGAACACCGGGGAGCTGTTTTTT.

A few counts support this clone. V gene TRBV4-2 combines with J gene TRBJ1-6; the D gene is possibly TRBD1 (5 bases). This CDR3 is 15 amino acids long. With 1 base removed from V and 8 bases from J, the gap between germline ends came to 12 bases. The germline gives CDR1 LGHNA, CDR2 YNFKEQ. The CDR3 coding sequence is TGTGCCAGCAGCCAAGGCGGGGGATTGGATTCACCCCTCCACTTT. It codes for CASSQGGGLDSPLHF.

J is TRBJ1-3 and V is TRBV30, with D unresolved. This CDR3 comprises 12 residues. The V end lost 8 bases, the J end lost 0 bases, and 8 bases lay between the germline ends. The germline gives CDR1 GTSNPN, CDR2 SVGIG (reference sequence). CDR3 sequence: CAGILSGNTIYF. The CDR3 DNA reads TGTGCCGGGATCCTCTCTGGAAACACCATATATTTT.

The J gene is TRBJ1-3, the V gene TRBV25-1; tentatively, D is TRBD1 (5 bases). V was clipped by 7 bases and J by 3 bases, with 13 bases between them. Germline CDR1 and CDR2: MGHDK and SYGVNS. This CDR3 has 14 residues. As DNA, the CDR3 is TGTGCCAGCATTTCAGACAGCAGTGGAAACACCATATATTTT. Translated: CASISDSSGNTIYF.

This chain connects TRBV29-1 to TRBJ2-1; the D gene is possibly TRBD1 (5 bases). In germline, CDR1 is SQVTM, CDR2 ANQGSEA. Trimming cost V 4 bases and J 4 bases, with 14 bases left between them. This CDR3 is built from 14 residues. The DNA of the CDR3 is TGCAGCGTTGTCACCCAGGGTATGTACAATGAGCAGTTCTTC. Amino acid sequence: CSVVTQGMYNEQFF.

The chain couples TRBV5-1 to TRBJ1-1; D not certain. V was cut by 1 base and J by 8 bases, with 27 bases left in between. The V gene's germline CDR1 is SGHRS and CDR2 YFSETQ. The CDR3 length is 18 residues. In nucleotides, the CDR3 is TGCGCCAGCAGCTTGTACGCAGTTTCGGGTGGATCCCTGCGCGAAGCTTTCTTT. This sequence encodes CASSLYAVSGGSLREAFF.

The chain has TRBV6-5 and TRBJ2-7, with TRBD1 matching over 9 bases. Germline V CDR1 and CDR2: MNHEY, SVGAGI. This CDR3 is 14 amino acids long. V lost 6 bases to trimming and J lost 2 bases; unmatched junction nucleotides: 5. CDR3 residues: CASSTQGAAYEQYF. CDR3 nucleotide sequence: TGTGCCAGCAGCACACAGGGGGCGGCCTACGAGCAGTACTTC.

V and J are TRBV9 and TRBJ2-2, with 11 bases aligning to TRBD2. CDR3 length: 16 amino acids. Germline V gene sequence: CDR1 SGDLS, CDR2 YYNGEE. The ends lost 4 bases at V and 3 bases at J; junction bases unmatched: 5. The CDR3 protein is CASSLAGGRDTGELFF. DNA for the CDR3: TGTGCCAGCAGCCTAGCGGGGGGCCGGGACACCGGGGAGCTGTTTTTT.